This entry lists 8 T cell receptor beta chains sequenced from one sample in a study of response to subunit inactivated influenza vaccine. Each CDR3 protein gets one entry after TCRdb re-called the RT-PCR reads with MiXCR. The repertoire has 700,000 to 900,000 distinct CDR3 sequences, about 20% of them found once; the top ten carry roughly 10%. Sequences were derived from PBMCs from blood, sampled 4 to 6 days after vaccination. These receptors originate from a man aged 45 to 65 who received an inactivated influenza vaccine.

This clonotype came up a few times. The chain uses TRBV12-3 or TRBV12-4 and TRBJ2-3; D unclear. V was clipped by 2 bases and J by 2 bases, with 5 bases between them. This CDR3 contains 13 residues. The CDR3 sequence is CASSLQHTDTQYF. In DNA form, the CDR3 reads TGTGCCAGCAGTTTACAGCACACAGATACGCAGTATTTT.

The chain links TRBV12-3 or TRBV12-4 to TRBJ2-3, with 10 nucleotides matching TRBD2. Trimming took 2 bases from V and 7 from J; bases not matched to a gene: 3. The CDR3 has 14 amino acids. For the CDR3, the DNA is TGTGCCAGCAGTTTAACTAGCGGGAAAAATACGCAGTATTTT. This codes for CASSLTSGKNTQYF.

The chain recombines TRBV10-3 with TRBJ2-1; D assignment may be TRBD1 or TRBD2 (5 bases each). Trimming took 2 bases from V and 4 from J, leaving 12 bases between them. CDR3 size: 15 residues. In germline, CDR1 is ENHRY, CDR2 SYGVKD. Written as DNA, the CDR3 is TGTGCCATCAGTGAGGGAACGGGGCCATACAATGAGCAGTTCTTC. This sequence encodes CAISEGTGPYNEQFF.

In this sample, this clonotype turned up a few times. The J gene is TRBJ1-5, the V gene TRBV29-1; D ambiguous. Germline V gives CDR1 SQVTM, CDR2 ANQGSEA. There are 13 residues in the CDR3. V shed 4 bases and J shed 5 bases, with 12 bases lying between them. Here the CDR3 DNA reads TGCAGCGTTGCCGGGGAACGCGATCAGCCCCAGCATTTT. Amino acids: CSVAGERDQPQHF.

This chain uses TRBV24-1 with TRBJ2-7, with 10 bases identical to TRBD1. This CDR3 is 15 amino acids long. The J segment lost 5 bases and the V segment lost 5 bases, leaving 8 bases of the junction unmatched. Germline V CDR1 and CDR2: KGHDR, SFDVKD. CDR3 DNA sequence: TGTGCCACCAGTGCCCGAGGACAGGGGGGGAACGAGCAGTACTTC. This encodes CATSARGQGGNEQYF.

This CDR3 is CASSLVRGVDTQYF. The CDR3 DNA reads TGTGCCAGCAGCTTAGTTCGAGGCGTCGATACGCAGTATTTT. The gene calls are TRBV7-2 and TRBJ2-3; no firm D call. Trimming stripped 1 base from V and 6 bases from J, with 11 bases between. Germline V CDR1 and CDR2: SGHTA, FQGNSA. The CDR3 contains 14 residues.

This clonotype turned up a few times. This chain joins TRBV5-1 and TRBJ2-1, with 7 nucleotides matching TRBD2. Germline V gives CDR1 SGHRS, CDR2 YFSETQ. The length of the CDR3 is 15 residues. V shed 6 bases, J shed 0 bases, and the junction held 6 bases outside the gene matches. This chain's CDR3 is CASTREASSYNEQFF. Written as DNA, the CDR3 is TGCGCCAGCACCCGGGAGGCGAGCTCCTACAATGAGCAGTTCTTC.

This clonotype was observed a few times. The V gene is TRBV6-2 or TRBV6-3, the J gene TRBJ1-2; weak D call: TRBD1 (5 bases). V was pared by 8 bases and J by 4 bases, with 17 bases between. The CDR3 contains 14 residues. CDR1 MNHEY and CDR2 SVGEGT come from the germline V gene. Here the CDR3 reads CASGEGQLLYGYTF. The CDR3 coding sequence is TGTGCCAGCGGCGAAGGACAACTCCTCTATGGCTACACCTTC.